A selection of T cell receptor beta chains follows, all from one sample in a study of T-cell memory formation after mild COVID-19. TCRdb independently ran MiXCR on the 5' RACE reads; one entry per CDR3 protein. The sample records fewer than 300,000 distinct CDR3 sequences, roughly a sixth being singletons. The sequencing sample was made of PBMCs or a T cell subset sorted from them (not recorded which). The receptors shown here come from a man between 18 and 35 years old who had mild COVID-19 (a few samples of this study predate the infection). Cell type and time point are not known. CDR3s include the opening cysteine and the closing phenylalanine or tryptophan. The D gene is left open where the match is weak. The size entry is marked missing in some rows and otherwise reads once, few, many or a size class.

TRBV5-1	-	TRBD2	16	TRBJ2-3	CASSFGLAHSTDTQYF	TGCGCCAGCAGCTTCGGACTAGCCCATTCCACAGATACGCAGTATTTT
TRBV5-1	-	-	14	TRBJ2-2	CASSLEFNTGELFF	TGCGCCAGCAGCTTGGAGTTCAACACCGGGGAGCTGTTTTTT
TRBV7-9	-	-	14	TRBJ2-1	CASSLAGVVGEQFF	TGTGCCAGCAGCTTAGCGGGGGTCGTCGGGGAGCAGTTCTTC
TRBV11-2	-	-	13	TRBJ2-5	CASSFDGLETQYF	TGTGCCAGCAGCTTTGACGGCCTCGAGACCCAGTACTTC
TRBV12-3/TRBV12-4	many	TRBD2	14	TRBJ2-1	CASMLAGGPGEQFF	TGTGCCAGCATGCTAGCGGGGGGGCCAGGTGAGCAGTTCTTC
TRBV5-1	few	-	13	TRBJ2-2	CASSQDGGRELFF	TGCGCCAGCAGCCAGGACGGGGGAAGAGAGCTGTTTTTT
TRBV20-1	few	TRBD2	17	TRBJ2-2	CSARAHPLAGGLEELFF	TGCAGTGCTAGAGCTCACCCGCTAGCGGGGGGTCTTGAAGAGCTGTTTTTT
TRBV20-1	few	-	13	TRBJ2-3	CSASPGGLDTQYF	TGCAGTGCTAGTCCGGGGGGCTTAGATACGCAGTATTTT
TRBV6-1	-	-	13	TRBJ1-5	CASRMNGNQPQHF	TGTGCCAGCAGGATGAATGGCAATCAGCCCCAGCATTTT
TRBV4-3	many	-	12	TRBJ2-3	CASSPMGDTQYF	TGCGCCAGCAGCCCAATGGGGGATACGCAGTATTTT
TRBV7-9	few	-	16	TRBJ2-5	CATPGFVGNAQETQYF	TGTGCCACCCCTGGGTTTGTGGGGAATGCCCAAGAGACCCAGTACTTC
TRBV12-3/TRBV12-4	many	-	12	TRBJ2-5	CASRALEETQYF	TGTGCCAGCAGAGCCCTTGAGGAGACCCAGTACTTC
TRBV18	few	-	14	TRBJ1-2	CASSPAGGNYGYTF	TGTGCCAGCTCCCCGGCAGGTGGGAACTATGGCTACACCTTC
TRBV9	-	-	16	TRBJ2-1	CASSVEEGIPYNEQFF	TGTGCCAGCAGCGTAGAGGAGGGGATCCCCTACAATGAGCAGTTCTTC
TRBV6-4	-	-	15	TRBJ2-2	CASSERSSNTGELFF	TGTGCCAGCAGTGAGCGGTCCTCGAACACCGGGGAGCTGTTTTTT
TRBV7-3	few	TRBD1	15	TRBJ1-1	CASSERTGGATEAFF	TGTGCCAGCAGCGAACGGACAGGGGGGGCCACTGAAGCTTTCTTT
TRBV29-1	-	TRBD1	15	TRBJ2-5	CSVEDSAGGLETQYF	TGCAGCGTTGAAGATTCGGCAGGGGGCTTGGAGACCCAGTACTTC
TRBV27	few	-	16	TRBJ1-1	CASSFIWMAGGTEAFF	TGTGCCAGCAGCTTTATCTGGATGGCCGGAGGGACTGAAGCTTTCTTT
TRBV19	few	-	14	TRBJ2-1	CASGATRERDEQFF	TGTGCCAGTGGGGCGACTAGGGAAAGGGATGAGCAGTTCTTC
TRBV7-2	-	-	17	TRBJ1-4	CASSPYPRQEYNEKLFF	TGTGCCAGCAGTCCTTATCCGAGACAGGAATATAATGAAAAACTGTTTTTT
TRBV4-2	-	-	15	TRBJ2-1	CASSQAPRGRNEQFF	TGTGCCAGCAGCCAAGCCCCACGGGGGAGGAATGAGCAGTTCTTC
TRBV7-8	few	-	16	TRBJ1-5	CASSLGTLYSNQPQHF	TGTGCCAGCAGCCTTGGGACATTGTATAGCAATCAGCCCCAGCATTTT
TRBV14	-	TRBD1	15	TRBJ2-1	CASSQVATGSNEQFF	TGTGCCAGCAGCCAAGTGGCGACAGGGAGCAATGAGCAGTTCTTC
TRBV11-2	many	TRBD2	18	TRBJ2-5	CASSPKRTSGGAPETQYF	TGTGCCAGCAGCCCCAAGAGGACTAGCGGGGGGGCCCCGGAGACCCAGTACTTC
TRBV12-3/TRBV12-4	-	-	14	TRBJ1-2	CASSSSSGSYGYTF	TGTGCCAGCAGTAGCTCCTCAGGGAGCTATGGCTACACCTTC
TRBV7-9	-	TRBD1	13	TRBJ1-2	CASSLGTGTGYTF	TGTGCCAGCAGCTTAGGGACAGGTACTGGCTACACCTTC
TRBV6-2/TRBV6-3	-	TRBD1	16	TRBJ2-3	CASSFRDREYTDTQYF	TGTGCCAGCAGTTTCCGGGACAGGGAATACACAGATACGCAGTATTTT
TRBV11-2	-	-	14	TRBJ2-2	CASSLFTTGGELFF	TGTGCCAGCAGCTTATTCACCACGGGCGGGGAGCTGTTTTTT
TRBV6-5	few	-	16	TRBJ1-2	CASSYLNFRGPDGYTF	TGTGCCAGCAGTTACCTCAATTTCAGGGGCCCGGATGGCTACACCTTC
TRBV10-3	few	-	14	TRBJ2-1	CAINTGDSYNEQFF	TGTGCCATCAACACCGGGGATTCCTACAATGAGCAGTTCTTC
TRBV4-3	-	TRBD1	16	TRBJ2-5	CASSQDKGTGQETQYF	TGCGCCAGCAGCCAAGATAAAGGGACAGGGCAAGAGACCCAGTACTTC
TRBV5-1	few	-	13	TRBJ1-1	CASSFSEYTEAFF	TGCGCCAGCAGCTTCTCCGAGTACACTGAAGCTTTCTTT
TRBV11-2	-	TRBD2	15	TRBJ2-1	CAAGAGLAGGSEQFF	TGTGCCGCGGGAGCGGGACTAGCGGGGGGAAGTGAGCAGTTCTTC
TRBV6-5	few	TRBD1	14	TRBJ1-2	CASSSPGQNYGYTF	TGTGCCAGCAGTAGTCCGGGACAGAACTATGGCTACACCTTC
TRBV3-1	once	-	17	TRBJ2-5	CASSQEQALLGQETQYF	TGTGCCAGCAGCCAAGAGCAAGCCCTATTAGGACAAGAGACCCAGTACTTC
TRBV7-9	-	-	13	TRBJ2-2	CASTWGVAGELFF	TGTGCCAGCACCTGGGGGGTCGCCGGGGAGCTGTTTTTT
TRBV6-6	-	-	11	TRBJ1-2	CASSYEGGYTF	TGTGCCAGCAGTTACGAGGGTGGCTACACCTTC
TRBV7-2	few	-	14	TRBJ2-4	CASSQGLTKNIQYF	TGTGCCAGCAGCCAGGGACTTACTAAAAACATTCAGTACTTC
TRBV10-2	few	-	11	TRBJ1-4	CASTDRRSLFF	TGCGCCAGCACCGACCGCCGGTCGTTGTTTTTT
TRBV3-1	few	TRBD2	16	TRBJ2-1	CASSQDRTSGGHEQFF	TGTGCCAGCAGCCAAGACCGGACTAGCGGGGGGCATGAGCAGTTCTTC
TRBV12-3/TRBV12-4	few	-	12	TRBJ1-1	CASSFGRSEAFF	TGTGCCAGCAGTTTCGGAAGATCTGAAGCTTTCTTT
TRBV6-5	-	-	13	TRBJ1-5	CASSPHRNQPQHF	TGTGCCAGCAGCCCTCACCGAAATCAGCCCCAGCATTTT